These T cell receptor beta chains were read from a single sample in a study of human T cells and chemical hapten exposure. From the RACE reads, TCRdb called clonotypes with MiXCR, one entry per CDR3 protein. The sample consists of 95,000 or so distinct CDR3 sequences, over 9.5% of them appearing once. The sample consisted of whole blood, taken in connection with sensitization to the hapten diphenylcyclopropenone (DPC). The origin of the receptors is a man aged 35-49 years with alopecia areata. Some clones in this sample may be carry-over from other donors' samples. The CDR3 runs from the conserved cysteine through the conserved F or W. The order of the fields is clone size, D gene, V gene, J gene, CDR3 protein, CDR3 DNA. The D gene is left open where the match is weak. Size is omitted from some rows. Given values are once, few, many or a class for expanded clones.

many	NA	TRBV6-5	TRBJ2-6	CASSYSVSGANVLTF	TGTGCCAGCAGTTACTCCGTCTCTGGGGCCAACGTCCTGACTTTC
NA	NA	TRBV25-1	TRBJ1-1	CASSAGTVRMNTEAFF	TGTGCCAGCAGTGCAGGGACGGTTAGAATGAACACTGAAGCTTTCTTT
few	TRBD2	TRBV6-2/TRBV6-3	TRBJ2-7	CASSGPRASGNSYEQYF	TGTGCCAGCAGTGGCCCGAGGGCTAGCGGAAACTCCTACGAGCAGTACTTC
NA	NA	TRBV4-3	TRBJ2-1	CASSQDTSASYNEQFF	TGCGCCAGCAGCCAAGATACCAGCGCCTCCTACAATGAGCAGTTCTTC
many	NA	TRBV6-2/TRBV6-3	TRBJ1-1	CASMFYSTGEAFF	TGTGCCAGCATGTTTTATTCAACGGGTGAAGCTTTCTTT
few	NA	TRBV11-1	TRBJ1-1	CASSPQRFSGQRTFF	TGTGCCAGCAGCCCCCAGAGGTTCAGCGGGCAAAGGACTTTCTTT
few	NA	TRBV27	TRBJ2-7	CASSLRPISEQYF	TGTGCCAGCAGTTTACGACCCATCAGCGAGCAGTACTTC
many	NA	TRBV3-2	TRBJ1-1	CASSPQAGNTEAFF	TGTGCCAGCAGCCCTCAGGCGGGGAACACTGAAGCTTTCTTT
few	NA	TRBV27	TRBJ2-3	CASTHSRAGTTDTQYF	TGTGCCAGCACCCATTCCAGGGCGGGTACCACAGATACGCAGTATTTT
many	NA	TRBV27	TRBJ1-1	CASSPAGRTDIMNTEAFF	TGTGCCAGCAGTCCCGCAGGACGGACGGATATTATGAACACTGAAGCTTTCTTT
NA	TRBD2	TRBV20-1	TRBJ2-3	CSASLGLAGSGDTQYF	TGCAGTGCTAGCTTGGGACTAGCGGGATCCGGAGATACGCAGTATTTT
few	NA	TRBV4-1	TRBJ2-5	CASSQDPLQGETQYF	TGCGCCAGCAGCCAAGATCCACTGCAGGGAGAGACCCAGTACTTC
few	NA	TRBV15	TRBJ1-4	CATSRVATEEKLFF	TGTGCCACCAGCAGAGTAGCGACAGAAGAAAAACTGTTTTTT
few	TRBD1	TRBV12-3/TRBV12-4	TRBJ2-1	CASSRRDRLMSSYNEQFF	TGTGCCAGCAGTCGCCGGGACAGGTTAATGAGCTCCTACAATGAGCAGTTCTTC
NA	TRBD2	TRBV12-3/TRBV12-4	TRBJ2-6	CASSLAGTKGANVLTF	TGTGCCAGCAGTTTAGCCGGGACTAAAGGGGCCAACGTCCTGACTTTC
few	TRBD1	TRBV6-2/TRBV6-3	TRBJ1-2	CASSYQGDVYGYTF	TGTGCCAGCAGTTACCAGGGGGACGTCTATGGCTACACCTTC
many	NA	TRBV20-1	TRBJ2-1	CSAVRRDSYNEQFF	TGCAGTGCTGTACGGCGGGACTCCTACAATGAGCAGTTCTTC
many	NA	TRBV6-5	TRBJ2-1	CASSYLNEQFF	TGTGCCAGCAGTTATCTCAATGAGCAGTTCTTC
NA	NA	TRBV7-8	TRBJ2-2	CASSLVGLNTGELFF	TGTGCCAGCAGCTTAGTTGGGTTGAACACCGGGGAGCTGTTTTTT
few	NA	TRBV27	TRBJ2-3	CASSFATTSTDTQYF	TGTGCCAGCAGTTTTGCGACTACTAGCACAGATACGCAGTATTTT
NA	NA	TRBV11-1	TRBJ2-3	CASSFWGRSPAETDTQYF	TGTGCCAGCAGCTTCTGGGGGAGGAGCCCCGCGGAAACAGATACGCAGTATTTT
NA	TRBD1	TRBV29-1	TRBJ2-2	CSVQGQVANTGELFF	TGCAGCGTACAAGGACAGGTCGCGAACACCGGGGAGCTGTTTTTT
NA	NA	TRBV10-3	TRBJ2-1	CAIGTEVNEQFF	TGTGCCATCGGGACGGAGGTGAATGAGCAGTTCTTC
NA	TRBD1	TRBV7-6	TRBJ2-3	CATSQGAGTDTQYF	TGTGCCACCTCACAGGGGGCAGGTACAGATACGCAGTATTTT
few	TRBD2	TRBV10-3	TRBJ2-3	CAISESTSGASTDTQYF	TGTGCCATCAGTGAGTCGACTAGCGGGGCTAGCACAGATACGCAGTATTTT
NA	TRBD2	TRBV30	TRBJ2-1	CAWRRGLAGTYNEQFF	TGTGCCTGGAGAAGGGGACTAGCGGGAACCTACAATGAGCAGTTCTTC
NA	NA	TRBV10-2	TRBJ2-5	CASSDSQETQYF	TGCGCCAGCAGTGACAGCCAAGAGACCCAGTACTTC
many	NA	TRBV28	TRBJ2-6	CASSLHQSSGANVLTF	TGTGCCAGCAGTTTACATCAGAGCTCTGGGGCCAACGTCCTGACTTTC
NA	NA	TRBV6-1	TRBJ1-3	CASSDVDPRRRSGNTIYF	TGTGCCAGCAGTGATGTGGATCCTCGGAGGAGGTCAGGAAACACCATATATTTT
few	NA	TRBV5-1	TRBJ2-7	CASSLVQAGSYEQYF	TGCGCCAGCAGCTTGGTTCAAGCGGGCAGCTACGAGCAGTACTTC
NA	NA	TRBV29-1	TRBJ1-2	CSASRGRGVDGYTF	TGCAGCGCCTCCCGGGGTAGGGGGGTGGATGGCTACACCTTC
NA	TRBD2	TRBV29-1	TRBJ2-3	CSVRLVTSGSGVGTQYF	TGCAGCGTTAGACTCGTGACTAGCGGGAGCGGCGTTGGTACGCAGTATTTT
NA	TRBD2	TRBV7-9	TRBJ2-6	CASSPRAGAFSGANVLTF	TGTGCCAGCAGCCCGAGAGCGGGAGCTTTCTCTGGGGCCAACGTCCTGACTTTC
few	NA	TRBV12-3/TRBV12-4	TRBJ2-5	CASSLAAGAGETQYF	TGTGCCAGCAGTTTAGCGGCAGGGGCCGGGGAGACCCAGTACTTC
NA	NA	TRBV19	TRBJ2-1	CASSPSSPGQFF	TGTGCCAGTAGTCCCTCTAGCCCTGGACAGTTCTTC
NA	TRBD1	TRBV4-3	TRBJ1-1	CASSWTGRPTEAFF	TGCGCCAGCAGCTGGACAGGACGCCCCACTGAAGCTTTCTTT